This T cell receptor beta chain comes out of a study of T cell responses to AZD1222 COVID-19 vaccine (dated by TCRdb to the early 2020s). Study-level background: AZD1222 recipients with second doses at about 4 weeks or about 12 weeks were pooled, because spike-specific TCR depth and breadth did not differ between schedules. Trial participants were enrolled by age into subgroups of 18-55, 56-69 and 70-plus years, and approximately 150, 30 and 60 TCR-sequenced participants, respectively, were included in these subgroups. A total of just over 230 trial participants underwent TCR sequencing, of whom some 200 had received two doses of AZD1222 and around 25 had received two doses of the MenACWY control vaccine.

What the authors observed across the whole study: Conclusions about previously exposed vaccinees were limited because only six AZD1222 recipients were SARS-CoV-2 seropositive at baseline. Because no day 14 peak-response samples were available, the repertoires could be characterized only after the peak T cell response. A significant rise in spike-specific TCR breadth and depth was observed after two AZD1222 doses relative to day 0 and relative to MenACWY recipients. Participants were mostly white British and included more females than males, and it was suggested by the authors that clonal diversity may have been underestimated. The 56-69-year group was small, and its depth increase did not reach significance, likely because of low power. Nearly half of unique spike-specific TCRs reportedly recognized epitopes outside regions mutated in the B.1.351 and B.1.1.7 variants. CD4 TCRs associated with the vaccine covered the entire spike protein, and the dominant responses were in regions 160-218 and 743-854.

The CDR3 regions of human TCRbeta chains were subjected to immunosequencing. The authors' analysis ran thus. Repertoire TCRs were matched against a reference library of SARS-CoV-2-specific TCRs generated with the MIRA antigen-specificity platform. Breadth was defined as the fraction of unique TCRs that were SARS-CoV-2-associated, and depth was defined as the fraction of total T cells that were SARS-CoV-2-associated. Using the MIRA data, every spike-specific TCR was mapped to the spike region that the TCR reacted to and assigned to either a CD4 or a CD8 class. Log10-transformed breadth and depth values were compared by one-way ANOVA with Sidak's multiple comparisons tests. Here the immuneACCESS table is served through TCRdb, limited to in-frame sequences with V and J called. Missing clones are a known gap in these copies; in checked studies unresolved V genes cover under half, and the rest lacks a known reason. The V and J calls and clone size come from that table; D and trimming were worked out from the DNA. This sample comprises about 160,000 clones, 88% of them detected only once. Together, the top ten hold more than 5.5% of the sample.

A remark on this clone: Its antigen is unknown. Base qualities are not provided; no much larger clone lies one nucleotide away.

The meaning of the sample's time point label: baseline before first vaccination. Vaccinee samples came from UK trials COV001 and COV002, including a single-blind randomized controlled phase 2/3 trial of AZD1222 (ChAdOx1 nCoV-19) in healthy adults. For TCRbeta chain sequencing, PBMC samples from trial participants were taken at day 0 and at day 28 after the second dose. Sequenced material: peripheral blood, taken on day 0 of AZD1222 vaccination. The sequence came from an adult in good health.

The CDR3 is CASSLSGTVGRELFF. The bases read TGTGCCAGCAGCTTATCGGGGACAGTGGGAAGGGAGCTGTTTTTT. Here the chain combines TRBV11-2 and TRBJ2-2, with 7 bases matching TRBD1. CDR1 and CDR2 are drawn from the germline V gene: SGHAT, FQNNGV. V is cut back by 2 bases and J by 9 bases, with 9 bases in the junction unmatched. The CDR3 covers 15 residues, taking in both the cysteine and the phenylalanine. Solely the CDR3 DNA is kept, with 45 bases framed from the first base. Beyond the CDR3, the reference TRBV11-2 and TRBJ2-2 genes provide the residues; the full variable domain reads: EAGVAQSPRYKIIEKRQSVAFWCNPISGHATLYWYQQILGQGPKLLIQFQNNGVVDDSQLPKDRFSAERLKGVDSTLKIQPAKLEDSAVYLCASSLSGTVGRELFFGEGSRLTVL.